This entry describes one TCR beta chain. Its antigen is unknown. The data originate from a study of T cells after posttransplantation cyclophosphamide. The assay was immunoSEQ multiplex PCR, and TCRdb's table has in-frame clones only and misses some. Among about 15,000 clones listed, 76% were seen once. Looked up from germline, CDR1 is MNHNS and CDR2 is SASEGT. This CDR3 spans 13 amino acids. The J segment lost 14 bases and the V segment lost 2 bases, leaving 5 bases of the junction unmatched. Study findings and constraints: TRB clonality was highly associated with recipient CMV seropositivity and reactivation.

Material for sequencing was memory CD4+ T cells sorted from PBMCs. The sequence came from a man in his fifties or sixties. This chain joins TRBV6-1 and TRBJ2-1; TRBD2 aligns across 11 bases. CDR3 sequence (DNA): TGTGCCAGCAGTGAAATACTAGCGGGAGATAAGTTCTTC. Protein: CASSEILAGDKFF.